The TCR beta chain under discussion was sequenced for a study of CD8+CD57+ T cells in acquired aplastic anemia. Genomic DNA acted as the template from which TCR beta VDJ combination and CDR3 sequence profiling were carried out. TCRdb redid the calling of the reads with MiXCR, one entry per CDR3 protein. The sample includes about 180,000 distinct CDR3 sequences, 63% of them seen just once. Notes on the study in general: Simpson's diversity of CD8+ cells was not significantly different in patients compared with controls.

Ten or more counts support this clonotype. Its antigen is as yet unknown. The authors sequenced patients whose flow cytometry had shown CD8+CD57+ cell expansion. No patient had been given any therapy when blood was sampled. The material sequenced was sorted CD4+, CD8+, or CD8+CD57+ T cells (not recorded which) from PBMCs. The TCR sequence derives from a human donor with aplastic anemia.

DNA for the CDR3: TGCGCCAGCAGCTCGCTAGGGACGTCAGCCTACGAGCAGTACTTC. This gives the protein CASSSLGTSAYEQYF. V and J are TRBV5-1 and TRBJ2-7, with D perhaps being TRBD1 or TRBD2 (5 bases each). V was shortened by 3 bases and J by 2 bases, with 15 bases between the two germline ends. CDR3 length: 15 residues. From germline, CDR1 is SGHRS and CDR2 YFSETQ. Complete variable domain (other parts from reference TRBV5-1 and TRBJ2-7): KAGVTQTPRYLIKTRGQQVTLSCSPISGHRSVSWYQQTPGQGLQFLFEYFSETQRNKGNFPGRFSGRQFSNSRSEMNVSTLELGDSALYLCASSSLGTSAYEQYFGPGTRLTVT.